This T cell receptor beta chain came from a study of blood T cell dynamics during melanoma immunotherapy. Study summary: First-line therapy was either pembrolizumab or nivolumab with ipilimumab for metastatic melanoma.

Using immunoSEQ multiplex PCR, the repertoire was profiled, and TCRdb retains in-frame clones only, with some absent. The sample has roughly 15,000 clones, 80% to 90% seen once. Time point specified: week 3, after first cycle of checkpoint inhibitor. Blood was drawn before treatment and at week 3 after checkpoint blockade. Apart from two fast progressors, RECIST 1.1 response was judged 12 weeks post-infusion. No patient had earlier systemic cancer treatment, concurrent immunosuppressants, or another active cancer. This receptor was obtained from a human donor with melanoma. Sequences were derived from blood, sampled from a patient treated with checkpoint blockade.

For the CDR3, the DNA is TGTGCCAGCAGCTTCTCCGACAGGGGGCAAGAGACCCAGTACTTC. This translates into CASSFSDRGQETQYF. The rearrangement joins TRBV7-9 to TRBJ2-5; TRBD1 aligns across 9 bases. Germline trimming cut 3 bases from V and 2 bases from J; bases unmatched to any gene: 4. Germline V CDR1 and CDR2: SEHNR, FQNEAQ (reference sequence). The CDR3 length is 15 residues.